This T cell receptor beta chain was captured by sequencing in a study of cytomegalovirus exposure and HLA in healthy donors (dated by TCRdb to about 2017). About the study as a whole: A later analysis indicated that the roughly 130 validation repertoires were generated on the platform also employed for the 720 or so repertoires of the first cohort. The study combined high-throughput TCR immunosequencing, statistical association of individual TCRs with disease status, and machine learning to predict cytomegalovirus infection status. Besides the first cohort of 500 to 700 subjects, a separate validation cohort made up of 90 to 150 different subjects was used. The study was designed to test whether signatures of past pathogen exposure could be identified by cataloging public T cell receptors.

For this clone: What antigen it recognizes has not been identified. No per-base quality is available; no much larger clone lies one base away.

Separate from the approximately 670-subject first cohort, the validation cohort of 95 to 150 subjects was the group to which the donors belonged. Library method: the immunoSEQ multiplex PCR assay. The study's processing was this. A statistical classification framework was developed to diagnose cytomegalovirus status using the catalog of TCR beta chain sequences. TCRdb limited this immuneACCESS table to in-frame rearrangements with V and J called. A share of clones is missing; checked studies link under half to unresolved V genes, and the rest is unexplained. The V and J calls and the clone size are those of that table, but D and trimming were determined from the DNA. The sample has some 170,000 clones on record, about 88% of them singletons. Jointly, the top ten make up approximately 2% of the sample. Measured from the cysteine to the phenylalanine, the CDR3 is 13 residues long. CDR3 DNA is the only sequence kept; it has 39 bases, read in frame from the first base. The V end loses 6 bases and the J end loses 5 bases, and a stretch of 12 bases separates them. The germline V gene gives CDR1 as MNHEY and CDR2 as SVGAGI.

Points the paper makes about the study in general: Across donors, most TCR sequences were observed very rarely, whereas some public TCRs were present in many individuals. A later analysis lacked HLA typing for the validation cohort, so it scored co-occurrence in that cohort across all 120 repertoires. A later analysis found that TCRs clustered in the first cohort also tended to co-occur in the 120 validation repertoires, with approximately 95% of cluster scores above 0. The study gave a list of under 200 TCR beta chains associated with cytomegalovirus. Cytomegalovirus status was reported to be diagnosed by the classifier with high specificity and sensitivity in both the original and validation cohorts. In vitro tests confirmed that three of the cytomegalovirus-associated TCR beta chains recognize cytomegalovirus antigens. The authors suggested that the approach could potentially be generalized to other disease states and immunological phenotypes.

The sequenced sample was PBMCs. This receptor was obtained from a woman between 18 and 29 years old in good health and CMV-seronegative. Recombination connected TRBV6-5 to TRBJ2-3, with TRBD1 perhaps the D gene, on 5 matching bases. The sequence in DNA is TGTGCCAGCAGCCCATCCCAGGGAGATACGCAGTATTTT. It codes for CASSPSQGDTQYF.